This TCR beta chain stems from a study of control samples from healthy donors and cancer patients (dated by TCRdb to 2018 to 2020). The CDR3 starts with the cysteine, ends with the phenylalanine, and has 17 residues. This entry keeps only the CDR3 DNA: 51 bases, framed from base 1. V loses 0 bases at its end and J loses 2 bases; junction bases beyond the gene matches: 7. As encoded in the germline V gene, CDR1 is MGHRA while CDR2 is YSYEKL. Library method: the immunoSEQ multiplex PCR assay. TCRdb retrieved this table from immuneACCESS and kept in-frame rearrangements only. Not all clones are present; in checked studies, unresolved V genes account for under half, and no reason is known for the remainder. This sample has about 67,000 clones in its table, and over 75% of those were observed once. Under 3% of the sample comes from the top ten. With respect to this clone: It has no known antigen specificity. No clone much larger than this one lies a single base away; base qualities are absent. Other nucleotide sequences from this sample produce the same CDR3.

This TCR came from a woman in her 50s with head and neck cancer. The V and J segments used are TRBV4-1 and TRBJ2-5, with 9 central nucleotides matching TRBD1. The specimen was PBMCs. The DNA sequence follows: TGCGCCAGCAGCCAAGACCCACAGGGGGCACAACAAGAGACCCAGTACTTC. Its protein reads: CASSQDPQGAQQETQYF.